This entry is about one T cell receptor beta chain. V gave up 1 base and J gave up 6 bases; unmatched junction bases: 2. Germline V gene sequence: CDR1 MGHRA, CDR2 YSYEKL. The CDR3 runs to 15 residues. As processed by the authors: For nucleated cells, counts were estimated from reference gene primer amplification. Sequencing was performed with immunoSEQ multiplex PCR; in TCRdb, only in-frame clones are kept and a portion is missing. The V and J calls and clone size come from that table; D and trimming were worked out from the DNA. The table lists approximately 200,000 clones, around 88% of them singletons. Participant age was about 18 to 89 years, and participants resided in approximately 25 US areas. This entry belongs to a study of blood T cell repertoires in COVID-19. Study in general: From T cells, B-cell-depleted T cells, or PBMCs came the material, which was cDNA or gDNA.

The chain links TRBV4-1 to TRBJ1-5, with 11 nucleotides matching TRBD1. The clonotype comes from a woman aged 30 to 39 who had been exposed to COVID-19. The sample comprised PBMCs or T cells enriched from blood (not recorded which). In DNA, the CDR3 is TGCGCCAGCAGCCAAGGGACAGGGGGCGGTCAGCCCCAGCATTTT. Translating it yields CASSQGTGGGQPQHF.